This T cell receptor beta chain was identified in a study of identical twins listed by TCRdb under 2016. For the wider study: TCR alpha and beta repertoires from monozygotic twins, unrelated adults of various ages and cord blood were deep-sequenced to test whether fetal clonotypes persist. Replicate twin experiments were performed at different times using different library preparation protocols to rule out contamination. Results and caveats for the whole study, not just this receptor: In monozygotic twins, out-of-frame TCR alpha sharing was systematically underestimated by recombination models, although the models agreed with sharing between unrelated individuals. Invariant T cells such as MAIT and iNKT could partly confound zero-insertion analyses, though diverse VJ usage argued against this for most clonotypes. Because the same donors could not be followed over many years, the conclusions relied on cross-sectional statistical analysis. Compared with coincidental sharing between unrelated individuals, an excess of low generation-probability sequences was observed among out-of-frame TCR alpha sequences shared between twins. Abundant cord blood beta clonotypes had fewer insertions, young adult naive repertoires showed a similar but weaker trend, and memory repertoires showed no such trend. Excess twin sharing in beta out-of-frame sequences was weaker because fewer shared sequences lowered the signal-to-noise ratio.

Every donor was a healthy Caucasian. The twin cohort comprised three pairs of female monozygotic twins, all aged about 18 to 29 years. Peripheral blood mononuclear cells were used as the source from which RNA for TCR libraries was isolated. V gives up 7 bases and J gives up 7 bases, and the segment between their germline ends measures 11 bases. Taken from cysteine to phenylalanine, the CDR3 has 13 residues. The entry retains the CDR3 DNA only, 39 bases that are in frame from base 1. This clonotype was picked up many times. Its target antigen remains unknown. It has no much larger one-base neighbor in the sample; base qualities were not kept. The method was 5' RACE. Sequencing was performed on an Illumina HiSeq 2000. Template switching introduced a universal primer binding site; the final cDNA contained a unique molecular identifier, enabling accurate counting of TCR cDNA molecules. Specific primers in the conserved constant-segment region were used to synthesize first-strand cDNA for TCR alpha and beta chains. To control for contamination, each cDNA library was double barcoded with a SMART-Mk sample barcode plus Illumina barcodes. TruSeq adapter sequences and Illumina sample barcodes were added in two successive PCR steps. Sequencing of the TCR alpha and beta cDNA libraries was done on the Illumina HiSeq platform using custom primers. In the source study's methods: MiGEC was used to process raw reads and extract unique molecular identifiers, and MiXCR was used to find CDR3 positions. Recombination models were inferred per individual with the repgenHMM and IGoR tools using an EM algorithm. Shared clonotypes were analyzed with the tcR package in R, and sharing was normalized by the product of cloneset sizes. Out-of-frame nonproductive sequences were analyzed to study raw recombination free of thymic and clonal selection effects. Using fastp at Q25 and MiXCR, TCRdb reprocessed the public reads and kept productive beta chains. Every entry covers one CDR3 protein and lists the most common genes and DNA from its rows. The V and J calls and clone size come from TCRdb's table, not from the authors' own analysis. This sample is represented by approximately 600,000 distinct CDR3 sequences; under 8.5% of them were singletons. Roughly 1.6% of the sample is taken by the ten largest.

These records were also assigned to another study, of yellow fever vaccine responses in identical twins. Drawing on the second study: The authors reported that the T cell response to vaccination in identical twins appeared partly convergent and partly personalized. In identical twins, the study followed T cell clones that responded to the vaccine with precision.

The rearrangement combines TRBV12-3 or TRBV12-4 with TRBJ1-6; no confident D gene assignment can be made. Specimen: PBMCs. The sequence came from a young woman in good health. The CDR3 region reads CASNPGDNSPLHF. At the DNA level, the sequence is TGTGCCAGCAACCCAGGAGACAATTCACCCCTCCACTTT.